The sequence of this TCR beta chain was determined in a study of cytomegalovirus exposure and HLA in healthy donors. PCR was performed using 60 Vbeta and 13 Jbeta primers. Only in-frame clones appear in the TCRdb table, and some are missing; sequencing was by immunoSEQ multiplex PCR. Of about 71,000 clones listed, about two thirds were seen once; the top ten hold 7.6%. Comments on this clone: The antigen is unknown.

Study-level findings and limits: Among TCR beta chains of equal frequency, HLA-associated ones were more clonally expanded in a later analysis.

Germline V gene data show CDR1 as LNHDA and CDR2 as SQIVND (reference sequence). Trimming pared 2 bases from V and 8 bases from J, leaving 16 bases between. The CDR3 consists of 15 residues. Specimen: PBMCs. The genes are TRBV19 and TRBJ2-1, with a possible D match to TRBD1 (5 bases). The source is a man aged 35 to 55 in good health and CMV-seropositive. CDR3 nucleotides: TGTGCCAGTAGTATATACCCGCTAGGGGCGGATGAGCAGTTCTTC. Amino acids: CASSIYPLGADEQFF.